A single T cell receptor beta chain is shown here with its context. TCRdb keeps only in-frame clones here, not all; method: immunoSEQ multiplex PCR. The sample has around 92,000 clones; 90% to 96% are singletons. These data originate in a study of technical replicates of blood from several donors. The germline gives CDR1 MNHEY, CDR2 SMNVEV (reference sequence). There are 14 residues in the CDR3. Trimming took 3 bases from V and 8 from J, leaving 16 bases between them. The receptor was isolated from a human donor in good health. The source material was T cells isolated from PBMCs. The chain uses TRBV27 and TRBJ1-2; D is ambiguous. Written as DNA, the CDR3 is TGTGCCAGCAGTTTTAGTGGGCCGGGCGGGGGCTACACCTTC. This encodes CASSFSGPGGGYTF.